This T cell receptor (beta chain) was sequenced during a study of blood T cell repertoires in COVID-19. Only in-frame clones appear in the TCRdb table, and some are missing; sequencing was by immunoSEQ multiplex PCR. The sample includes roughly 120,000 clones, roughly 72% of them seen just once. CDR3 length: 15 residues. Looked up from germline, CDR1 is DFQATT and CDR2 is SNEGSKA (reference sequence). V shed 3 bases and J shed 0 bases, with 12 bases lying between them. A Seattle source enrolled patients during active infection and followed them longitudinally. This sequence originates from a man at least 80 years old with COVID-19, enrolled during active disease. The source material was peripheral blood. The chain employs TRBV20-1 and TRBJ1-5; the D gene is possibly TRBD1 (6 bases). The CDR3 DNA reads as TGCAGTGCTAGTGCGGACAGTAATAGCAATCAGCCCCAGCATTTT. It is translated as CSASADSNSNQPQHF.